This T cell receptor beta chain stems from a study of PD-L1 blockade in urothelial cancer. Study-wide background: Blood-derived samples held a median roughly 150,000 T cells. Findings and limits, study-wide: Pretreatment peripheral blood TCR clonality that fell below the median predicted better survival among the patients studied.

A remark on this clone: Its antigen remains unknown.

The length of the CDR3 is 14 residues. Germline V gene data show CDR1 as MNHEY and CDR2 as SMNVEV (reference sequence). The V segment lost 7 bases and the J segment 7 bases; nucleotides outside the gene matches: 6. Sequenced by immunoSEQ multiplex PCR; TCRdb stores in-frame clones only, minus some. The sample lists under 60,000 clones; about 86% were seen once. Indicated time point: pretreatment peripheral blood. Patient disease was locally advanced or metastatic urothelial carcinoma. Anywhere from 1 to 8 samples came from each patient, spanning pretreatment and on-treatment. This chain joins TRBV27 and TRBJ2-1, with TRBD2 matching 11 bases. The origin of this receptor is a man in his sixties or seventies with urothelial cancer. This specimen consisted of PBMCs, obtained around atezolizumab (anti-PD-L1) treatment. The CDR3 region has the DNA TGTGCCAGCAACCAACTAGCGGGAGTAAATGAGCAGTTCTTC. This gives the protein CASNQLAGVNEQFF.